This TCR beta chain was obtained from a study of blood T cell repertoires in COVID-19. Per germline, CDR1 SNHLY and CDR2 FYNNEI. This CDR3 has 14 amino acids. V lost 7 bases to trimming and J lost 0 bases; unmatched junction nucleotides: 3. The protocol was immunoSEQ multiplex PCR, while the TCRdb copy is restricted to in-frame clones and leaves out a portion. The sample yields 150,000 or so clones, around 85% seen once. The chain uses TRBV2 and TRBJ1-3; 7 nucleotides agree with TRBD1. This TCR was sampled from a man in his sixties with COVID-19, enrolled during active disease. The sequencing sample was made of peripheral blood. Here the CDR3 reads CASKGTASGNTIYF. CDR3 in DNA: TGTGCCAGCAAGGGGACAGCCTCTGGAAACACCATATATTTT.